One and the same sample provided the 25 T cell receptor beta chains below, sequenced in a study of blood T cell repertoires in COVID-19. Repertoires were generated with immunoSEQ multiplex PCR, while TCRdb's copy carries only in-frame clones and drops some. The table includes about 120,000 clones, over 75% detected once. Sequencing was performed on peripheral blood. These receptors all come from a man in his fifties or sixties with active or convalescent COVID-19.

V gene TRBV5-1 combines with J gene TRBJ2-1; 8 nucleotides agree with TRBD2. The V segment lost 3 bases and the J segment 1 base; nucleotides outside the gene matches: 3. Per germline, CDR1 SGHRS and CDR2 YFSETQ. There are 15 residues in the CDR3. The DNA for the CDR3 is TGCGCCAGCAGCTCCGCGGGGGGATCCTACAATGAGCAGTTCTTC. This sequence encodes CASSSAGGSYNEQFF.

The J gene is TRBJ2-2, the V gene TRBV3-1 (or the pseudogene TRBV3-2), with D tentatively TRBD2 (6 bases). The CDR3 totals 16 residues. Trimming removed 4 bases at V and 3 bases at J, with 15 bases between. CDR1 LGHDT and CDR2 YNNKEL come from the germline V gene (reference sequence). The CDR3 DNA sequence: TGTGCCAGCAGCCGCGGGACGAAGCTGGACACCGGGGAGCTGTTTTTT. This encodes CASSRGTKLDTGELFF.

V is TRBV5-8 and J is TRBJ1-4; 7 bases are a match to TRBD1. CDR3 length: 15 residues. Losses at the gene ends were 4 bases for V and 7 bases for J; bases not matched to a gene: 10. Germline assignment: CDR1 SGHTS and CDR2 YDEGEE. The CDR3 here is CASSRRQGMAEKLFF. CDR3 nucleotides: TGTGCCAGCAGCCGACGACAGGGTATGGCTGAAAAACTGTTTTTT. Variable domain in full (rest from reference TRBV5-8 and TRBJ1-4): EAGVTQSPTHLIKTRGQQATLRCSPISGHTSVYWYQQALGLGLQFLLWYDEGEERNRGNFPPRFSGRQFPNYSSELNVNALELEDSALYLCASSRRQGMAEKLFFGSGTQLSVL.

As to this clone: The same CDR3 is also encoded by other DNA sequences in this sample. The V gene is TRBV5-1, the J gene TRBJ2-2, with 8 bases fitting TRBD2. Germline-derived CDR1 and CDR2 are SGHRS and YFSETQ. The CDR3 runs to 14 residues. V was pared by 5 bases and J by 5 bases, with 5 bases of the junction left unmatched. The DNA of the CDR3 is TGCGCCAGCAGTTTCAGCGGGAGTACCGGGGAGCTGTTTTTT. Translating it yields CASSFSGSTGELFF. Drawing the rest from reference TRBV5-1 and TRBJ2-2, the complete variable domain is KAGVTQTPRYLIKTRGQQVTLSCSPISGHRSVSWYQQTPGQGLQFLFEYFSETQRNKGNFPGRFSGRQFSNSRSEMNVSTLELGDSALYLCASSFSGSTGELFFGEGSRLTVL.

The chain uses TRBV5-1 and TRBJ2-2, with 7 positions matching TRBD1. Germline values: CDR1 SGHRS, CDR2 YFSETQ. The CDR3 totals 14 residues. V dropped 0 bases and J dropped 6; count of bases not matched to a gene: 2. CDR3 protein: CASSLAQGSGELFF. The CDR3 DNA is TGCGCCAGCAGCTTGGCACAGGGGTCCGGGGAGCTGTTTTTT.

CDR3 sequence reads: CASSTSRDSYEQYF. CDR3 DNA sequence: TGTGCCAGCTCAACGTCCCGGGACAGCTACGAGCAGTACTTC. This chain uses TRBV18 with TRBJ2-7, with 7 bases that match TRBD1. The CDR3 has 14 amino acids. Germline lookup yields CDR1 KGHSH and CDR2 LQKENI. V shed 5 bases and J 3 bases; nucleotides not matched to a gene: 7.

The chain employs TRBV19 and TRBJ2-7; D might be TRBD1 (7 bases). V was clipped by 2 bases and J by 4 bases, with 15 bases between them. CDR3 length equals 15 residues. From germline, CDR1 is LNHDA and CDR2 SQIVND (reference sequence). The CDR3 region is CASSIIGGGEYEQYF. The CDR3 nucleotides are TGTGCCAGTAGTATAATAGGAGGGGGCGAGTACGAGCAGTACTTC.

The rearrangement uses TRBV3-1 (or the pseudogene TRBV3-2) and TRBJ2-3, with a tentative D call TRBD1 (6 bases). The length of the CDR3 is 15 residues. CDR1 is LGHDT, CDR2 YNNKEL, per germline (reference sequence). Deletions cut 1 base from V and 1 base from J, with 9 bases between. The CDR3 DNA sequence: TGTGCCAGCAGCCAAGGGGGGCACGGCACAGATACGCAGTATTTT. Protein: CASSQGGHGTDTQYF.

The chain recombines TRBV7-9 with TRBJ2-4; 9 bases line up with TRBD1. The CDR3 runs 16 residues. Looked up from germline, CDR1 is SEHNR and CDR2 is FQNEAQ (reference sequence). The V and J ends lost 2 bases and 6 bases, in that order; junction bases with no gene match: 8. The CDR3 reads CASSLLPGTGRNIQYF. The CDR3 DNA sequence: TGTGCCAGCAGCTTACTCCCCGGGACAGGGAGAAACATTCAGTACTTC.

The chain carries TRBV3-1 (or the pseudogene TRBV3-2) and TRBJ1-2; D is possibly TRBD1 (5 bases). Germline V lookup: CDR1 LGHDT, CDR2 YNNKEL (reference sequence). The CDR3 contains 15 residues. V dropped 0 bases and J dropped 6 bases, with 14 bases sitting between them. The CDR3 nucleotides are TGTGCCAGCAGCCAAGATTACGGGGGGTCCCATGGCTACACCTTC. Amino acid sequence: CASSQDYGGSHGYTF.

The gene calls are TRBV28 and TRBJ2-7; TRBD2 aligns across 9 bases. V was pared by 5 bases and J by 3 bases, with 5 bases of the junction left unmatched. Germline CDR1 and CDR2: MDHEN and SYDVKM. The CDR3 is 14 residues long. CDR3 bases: TGTGCCAGCAGTATCCCGACTAGCGGCTACGAGCAGTACTTC. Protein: CASSIPTSGYEQYF.

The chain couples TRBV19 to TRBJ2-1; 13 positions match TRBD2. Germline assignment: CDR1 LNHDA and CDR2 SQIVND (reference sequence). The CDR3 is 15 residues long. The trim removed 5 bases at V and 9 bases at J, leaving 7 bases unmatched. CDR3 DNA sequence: TGTGCCAGTAGTTCAGGACTAGCGGGAGTCTTTGAGCAGTTCTTC. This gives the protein CASSSGLAGVFEQFF.

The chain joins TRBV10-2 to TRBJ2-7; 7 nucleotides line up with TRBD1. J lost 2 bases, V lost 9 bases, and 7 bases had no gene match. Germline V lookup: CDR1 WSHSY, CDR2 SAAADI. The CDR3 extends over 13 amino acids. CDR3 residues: CASRQGTAYEQYF. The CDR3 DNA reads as TGCGCCAGTCGACAGGGAACCGCCTACGAGCAGTACTTC.

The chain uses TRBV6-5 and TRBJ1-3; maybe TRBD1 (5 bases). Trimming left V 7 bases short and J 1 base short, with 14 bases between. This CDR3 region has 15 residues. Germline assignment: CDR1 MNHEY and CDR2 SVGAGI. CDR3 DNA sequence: TGTGCCAGCACGATGGGGCCCTCGTCTGGAAACACCATATATTTT. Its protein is CASTMGPSSGNTIYF.

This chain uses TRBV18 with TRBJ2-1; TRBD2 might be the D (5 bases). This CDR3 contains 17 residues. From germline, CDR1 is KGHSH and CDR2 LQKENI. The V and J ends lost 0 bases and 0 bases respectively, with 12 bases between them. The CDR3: CASSPPRTAGSYNEQFF. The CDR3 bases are TGTGCCAGCTCACCACCCCGGACCGCGGGCTCCTACAATGAGCAGTTCTTC.

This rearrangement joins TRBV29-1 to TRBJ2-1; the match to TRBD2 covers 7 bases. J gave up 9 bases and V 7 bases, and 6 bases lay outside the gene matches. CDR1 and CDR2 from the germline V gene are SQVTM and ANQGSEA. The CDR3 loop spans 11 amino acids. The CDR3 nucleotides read TGCAGCGGCGGACTAGGGTTTGAGCAGTTCTTC. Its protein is CSGGLGFEQFF.

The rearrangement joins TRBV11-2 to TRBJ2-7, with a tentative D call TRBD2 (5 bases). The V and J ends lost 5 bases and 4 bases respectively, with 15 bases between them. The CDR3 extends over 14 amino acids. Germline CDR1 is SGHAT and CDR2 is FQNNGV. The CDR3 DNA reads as TGTGCCAGCAGCCCCAACACTTGGAGGTACGAGCAGTACTTC. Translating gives CASSPNTWRYEQYF.

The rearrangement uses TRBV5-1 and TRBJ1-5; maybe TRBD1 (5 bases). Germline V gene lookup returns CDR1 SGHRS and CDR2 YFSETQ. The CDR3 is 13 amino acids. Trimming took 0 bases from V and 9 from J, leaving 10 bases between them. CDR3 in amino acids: CASSLDGQGPQHF. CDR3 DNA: TGCGCCAGCAGCTTGGACGGGCAGGGGCCCCAGCATTTT.

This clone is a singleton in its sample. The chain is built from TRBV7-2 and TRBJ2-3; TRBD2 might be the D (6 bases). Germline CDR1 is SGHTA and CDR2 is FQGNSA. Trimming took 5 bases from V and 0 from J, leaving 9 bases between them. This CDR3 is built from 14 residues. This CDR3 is CASSLGTSTDTQYF. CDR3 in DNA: TGTGCCAGCAGCCTCGGGACTAGCACAGATACGCAGTATTTT.

The CDR3 coding sequence is TGTGCCAGCAGCAGACAGGTCGGGAGCAATCAGCCCCAGCATTTT. Amino acids: CASSRQVGSNQPQHF. The gene calls are TRBV5-6 and TRBJ1-5, with D possibly TRBD1 on 6 matching bases. V was clipped by 4 bases and J by 1 base, with 12 bases between them. Germline V gene data show CDR1 as SGHDT and CDR2 as YYEEEE. This CDR3 region has 15 residues. Together with reference TRBV5-6 and TRBJ1-5, the CDR3 gives the full variable domain: DAGVTQSPTHLIKTRGQQVTLRCSPKSGHDTVSWYQQALGQGPQFIFQYYEEEERQRGNFPDRFSGHQFPNYSSELNVNALLLGDSALYLCASSRQVGSNQPQHFGDGTRLSIL.

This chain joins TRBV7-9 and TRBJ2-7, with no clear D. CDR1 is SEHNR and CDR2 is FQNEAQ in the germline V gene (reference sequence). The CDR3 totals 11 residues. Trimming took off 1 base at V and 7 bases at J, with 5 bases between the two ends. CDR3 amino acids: CASSLDQEQYF. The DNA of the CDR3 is TGTGCCAGCAGCTTAGATCAGGAGCAGTACTTC.

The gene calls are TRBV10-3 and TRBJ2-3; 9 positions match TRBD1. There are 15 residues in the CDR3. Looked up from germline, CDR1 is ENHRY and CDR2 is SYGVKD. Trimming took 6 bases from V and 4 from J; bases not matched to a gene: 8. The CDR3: CAIRRTGEAADTQYF. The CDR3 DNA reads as TGTGCCATCAGAAGGACAGGGGAGGCTGCAGATACGCAGTATTTT.

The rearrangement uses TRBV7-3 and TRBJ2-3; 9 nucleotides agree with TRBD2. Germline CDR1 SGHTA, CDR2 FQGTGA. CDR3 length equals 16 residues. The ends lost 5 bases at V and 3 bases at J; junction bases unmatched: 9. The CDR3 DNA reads TGTGCCAGCAGCCCAGGGACTAGCCGGAGTACAGATACGCAGTATTTT. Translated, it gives CASSPGTSRSTDTQYF.

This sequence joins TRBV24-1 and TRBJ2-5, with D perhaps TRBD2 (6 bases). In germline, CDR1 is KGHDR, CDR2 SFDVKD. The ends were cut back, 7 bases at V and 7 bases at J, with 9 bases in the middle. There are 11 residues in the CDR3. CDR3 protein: CATREGGTQYF. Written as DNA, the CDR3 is TGTGCCACCAGGGAGGGAGGGACCCAGTACTTC.

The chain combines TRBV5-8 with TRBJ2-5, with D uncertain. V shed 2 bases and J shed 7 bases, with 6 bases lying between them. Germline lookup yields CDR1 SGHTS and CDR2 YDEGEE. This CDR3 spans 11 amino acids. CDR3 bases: TGTGCCAGCAGCTTCGGCGGGACCCAGTACTTC. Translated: CASSFGGTQYF.